A single sample is the source of the 26 T cell receptor beta chains below, sequenced in a study of blood T cell repertoires in COVID-19. Measured with immunoSEQ multiplex PCR; TCRdb has only the in-frame clones, and not every one. The profile shows tens of thousands of clones, around four fifths of them singletons. Sample: peripheral blood. These receptors all stem from a man aged 70-80 years with acute or convalescent COVID-19.

This chain joins TRBV9 and TRBJ2-2, with 7 bases fitting TRBD1. Per germline, CDR1 SGDLS and CDR2 YYNGEE. The length of the CDR3 is 17 residues. The junction had 5 bases not matched to a gene; V was cut back by 0 bases and J by 0 bases. The CDR3 DNA reads TGTGCCAGCAGCGTAGGGACAGGAGACGCGAACACCGGGGAGCTGTTTTTT. Its protein product is CASSVGTGDANTGELFF.

The chain employs TRBV24-1 and TRBJ2-2, with 7 nucleotides matching TRBD1. The V gene's germline CDR1 is KGHDR and CDR2 SFDVKD. V trimming: 3 bases; J trimming: 0 bases; junction bases outside the gene matches: 6. CDR3 length equals 17 residues. This chain's CDR3 is CATSDTKGASNTGELFF. Written as DNA, the CDR3 is TGTGCCACCAGTGATACAAAGGGGGCCTCGAACACCGGGGAGCTGTTTTTT.

The rearrangement uses TRBV1 and TRBJ2-1; the table's D call, TRBD2, was not checked against the DNA. TRBV1 is listed as a pseudogene. This CDR3 contains 15 residues. The CDR3 reads CTSSLLAGGYNEQFF. CDR3 bases: TGCACCAGCAGCCTACTAGCGGGGGGCTACAATGAGCAGTTCTTC.

The chain recombines TRBV28 with TRBJ1-2; possibly TRBD1 for D (6 bases). V was cut by 8 bases and J by 3 bases, with 13 bases left in between. CDR1 and CDR2 from the germline V gene are MDHEN and SYDVKM. This CDR3 comprises 13 residues. The CDR3 region is CASEGGVDYGYTF. The CDR3 DNA follows: TGTGCCAGCGAAGGGGGAGTCGACTATGGCTACACCTTC.

This chain joins TRBV2 and TRBJ2-6; 8 bases map to TRBD1. The V and J ends lost 3 bases and 2 bases, in that order; junction bases with no gene match: 9. This CDR3 is built from 18 residues. The germline gives CDR1 SNHLY, CDR2 FYNNEI. CDR3 DNA: TGTGCCAGCAGTGAGGCAGGGGGCATCCGGCCTGGGGCCAACGTCCTGACTTTC. This encodes CASSEAGGIRPGANVLTF.

The genes are TRBV4-2 and TRBJ2-1; 8 nucleotides agree with TRBD2. Germline trimming cut 0 bases from V and 4 bases from J; bases unmatched to any gene: 2. This CDR3 contains 15 residues. Germline V gene lookup returns CDR1 LGHNA and CDR2 YNFKEQ. CDR3 amino acids: CASSQDTSGYNEQFF. The CDR3 nucleotides are TGTGCCAGCAGCCAAGATACTAGCGGATACAATGAGCAGTTCTTC.

CDR3 sequence (DNA): TGTGCCAGCTCAACTCGAGGGGGTGAGCAGTTCTTC. Its protein is CASSTRGGEQFF. The chain recombines TRBV18 with TRBJ2-1; a weak D match, TRBD1 (6 bases). Trimming pared 5 bases from V and 9 bases from J, leaving 11 bases between. CDR3 size: 12 residues. In germline, CDR1 is KGHSH, CDR2 LQKENI. The complete variable domain, with remaining parts taken from reference TRBV18 and TRBJ2-1, reads NAGVMQNPRHLVRRRGQEARLRCSPMKGHSHVYWYRQLPEEGLKFMVYLQKENIIDESGMPKERFSAEFPKEGPSILRIQQVVRGDSAAYFCASSTRGGEQFFGPGTRLTVL.

The chain joins TRBV5-1 to TRBJ1-2, with D possibly being TRBD1 (6 bases). The CDR3 spans 16 residues. Trimming removed 4 bases at V and 0 bases at J, with 16 bases between. CDR1 and CDR2 (germline): SGHRS, YFSETQ. CDR3 amino acids: CASSRAPQGANYGYTF. The CDR3 DNA follows: TGCGCCAGCAGCCGGGCCCCACAGGGAGCTAACTATGGCTACACCTTC.

The chain employs TRBV5-1 and TRBJ2-7; 7 bases are a match to TRBD1. Per germline, CDR1 SGHRS and CDR2 YFSETQ. V shed 4 bases and J 1 base; nucleotides not matched to a gene: 11. CDR3 length: 16 amino acids. CDR3 DNA sequence: TGCGCCAGCAGCGTCTCCGGGACAGCAAGATCCTACGAGCAGTACTTC. Its protein is CASSVSGTARSYEQYF.

For the CDR3, the DNA is TGTGCCAGCAGTTACTTCAGGACTAGCGGGGGCACAGATACGCAGTATTTT. Its protein is CASSYFRTSGGTDTQYF. The chain has TRBV6-2 or TRBV6-3 and TRBJ2-3; 12 bases fit TRBD2. CDR3 length: 17 residues. V dropped 1 base and J dropped 1; count of bases not matched to a gene: 3. Germline V CDR1 and CDR2: MNHEY, SVGEGT.

The chain employs TRBV9 and TRBJ2-7, with 7 bases lining up with TRBD2. J was trimmed by 3 bases and V by 10 bases; bases with no gene match: 7. CDR1 and CDR2 (germline): SGDLS, YYNGEE. The CDR3 length is 12 residues. In DNA form, the CDR3 reads TGTGCCCCGTGGGGGGGGTGCTACGAGCAGTACTTC. Translating it yields CAPWGGCYEQYF.

The rearrangement links TRBV7-3 to TRBJ2-1; D not certain. Deletions cut 4 bases from V and 7 bases from J, with 11 bases between. CDR1 is SGHTA and CDR2 is FQGTGA in the germline V gene. This CDR3 contains 13 residues. DNA for the CDR3: TGTGCCAGCAGCTCCCACTTACCGAATGAGCAGTTCTTC. This gives the protein CASSSHLPNEQFF.

This chain links TRBV7-2 with TRBJ1-3; 9 bases line up with TRBD1. This CDR3 has 17 residues. The junction had 10 bases not matched to a gene; V was cut back by 4 bases and J by 3 bases. Germline-derived CDR1 and CDR2 are SGHTA and FQGNSA. CDR3 bases: TGTGCCAGCAGCTCCAGCCCACAGGGGGCAGGTGGAAACACCATATATTTT. It codes for CASSSSPQGAGGNTIYF. Drawing the rest from reference TRBV7-2 and TRBJ1-3, the complete variable domain is GAGVSQSPSNKVTEKGKDVELRCDPISGHTALYWYRQSLGQGLEFLIYFQGNSAPDKSGLPSDRFSAERTGGSVSTLTIQRTQQEDSAVYLCASSSSPQGAGGNTIYFGEGSWLTVV.

V and J are TRBV7-3 and TRBJ1-1; D unclear. The germline V gene has CDR1 SGHTA and CDR2 FQGTGA. V was cut by 2 bases and J by 0 bases, with 13 bases left in between. The length of the CDR3 is 16 residues. CDR3 in amino acids: CASSLQSGGLNTEAFF. As DNA, the CDR3 is TGTGCCAGCAGCTTACAATCGGGAGGGCTGAACACTGAAGCTTTCTTT.

The gene calls are TRBV5-1 and TRBJ1-1; maybe TRBD1 (6 bases). Germline CDR1 SGHRS, CDR2 YFSETQ. The CDR3 totals 14 residues. V lost 5 bases, J lost 8 bases, and 19 bases lay in between. As DNA, the CDR3 is TGCGCCAGCAGACTCGGGGGGCAGGCAAAGGAAGCTTTCTTT. Amino acid sequence: CASRLGGQAKEAFF.

This rearrangement joins TRBV10-3 to TRBJ2-7; D gene ambiguous. CDR1 is ENHRY, CDR2 SYGVKD, per germline. Trimming removed 7 bases at V and 0 bases at J, with 16 bases between. The CDR3 has 15 amino acids. CDR3 nucleotides: TGTGCCATCATCATACAGCCCTTCCTCTCCTACGAGCAGTACTTC. The encoded protein is CAIIIQPFLSYEQYF.

This clone was counted a few times. The chain employs TRBV5-6 and TRBJ1-4; D might be TRBD1 (6 bases). The length of the CDR3 is 14 residues. Trimming removed 0 bases from V and 5 bases from J, with 8 bases in between. Germline CDR1 reads SGHDT; CDR2 reads YYEEEE. The CDR3 spells CASSLAGVNEKLFF. CDR3 DNA sequence: TGTGCCAGCAGCTTGGCAGGGGTAAATGAAAAACTGTTTTTT.

The chain combines TRBV9 with TRBJ2-6, with 9 bases lining up with TRBD1. With 0 bases clipped from V and 11 bases from J, the junction kept 0 bases outside the gene matches. Germline values: CDR1 SGDLS, CDR2 YYNGEE. The CDR3 spans 13 residues. The CDR3 nucleotides are TGTGCCAGCAGCGTAGGGACAGGGGACGTCCTGACTTTC. This sequence encodes CASSVGTGDVLTF.

This sequence joins TRBV25-1 and TRBJ1-4; D possibly corresponds to TRBD1 (6 bases). The CDR3 has 15 residues. The ends were cut back, 3 bases at V and 3 bases at J, with 11 bases in the middle. Germline CDR1 and CDR2: MGHDK and SYGVNS. CDR3 in amino acids: CASSDPWTANEKLFF. CDR3 in DNA: TGTGCCAGCAGTGATCCCTGGACAGCTAATGAAAAACTGTTTTTT.

V is TRBV9 and J is TRBJ1-6; D not certain. The V end was cut by 2 bases, the J end by 4 bases, with 10 bases between. This CDR3 has 15 amino acids. Germline CDR1 and CDR2: SGDLS and YYNGEE. The CDR3 reads CASSVGGVYNSPLHF. The CDR3 DNA is TGTGCCAGCAGCGTCGGCGGAGTATATAATTCACCCCTCCACTTT.

The rearrangement links TRBV3-1 (or the pseudogene TRBV3-2) to TRBJ1-3; D unresolved. The germline V gene encodes CDR1 LGHDT and CDR2 YNNKEL (reference sequence). The germline V and J ends were trimmed by 0 bases and 0 bases, with 6 bases remaining between them. The CDR3 runs to 15 residues. The CDR3 coding sequence is TGTGCCAGCAGCCAAGATCTCAGCTCTGGAAACACCATATATTTT. It yields the protein CASSQDLSSGNTIYF.

This clone has a single count. The rearrangement joins TRBV5-5 to TRBJ2-7; D not certain. V shed 1 base and J shed 0 bases, with 8 bases lying between them. This CDR3 region has 14 residues. The germline CDR1 and CDR2 sequences are SGHKS and YYEKEE (reference sequence). CDR3 bases: TGTGCCAGCAGCTTGCTGCCAGGCTCCTACGAGCAGTACTTC. Translating gives CASSLLPGSYEQYF. The full variable domain, its missing parts supplied by reference TRBV5-5 and TRBJ2-7, is DAGVTQSPTHLIKTRGQQVTLRCSPISGHKSVSWYQQVLGQGPQFIFQYYEKEERGRGNFPDRFSARQFPNYSSELNVNALLLGDSALYLCASSLLPGSYEQYFGPGTRLTVT.

The chain has TRBV5-1 and TRBJ1-4, with unresolved D. This CDR3 spans 17 amino acids. Germline V gene sequence: CDR1 SGHRS, CDR2 YFSETQ. V was clipped by 0 bases and J by 6 bases, with 18 bases between them. The CDR3 DNA sequence: TGCGCCAGCAGCTTGGAACCGACCGGGATTCGCGATGAAAAACTGTTTTTT. This translates into CASSLEPTGIRDEKLFF.

V is TRBV5-1 and J is TRBJ1-6; D uncertain. Trimming removed 4 bases from V and 3 bases from J, with 11 bases in between. Germline V lookup: CDR1 SGHRS, CDR2 YFSETQ. CDR3 size: 15 residues. CDR3 amino acids: CASSLEGVYNSPLHF. The CDR3 bases are TGCGCCAGCAGCCTCGAGGGAGTCTATAATTCACCCCTCCACTTT.

The chain joins TRBV4-1 to TRBJ1-6; D call uncertain. Germline-derived CDR1 and CDR2 are MGHRA and YSYEKL. There are 17 residues in the CDR3. The V end lost 0 bases, the J end lost 8 bases, and 17 bases lay between the germline ends. The CDR3 is CASSQDWRVRLDSPLHF. CDR3 nucleotides: TGCGCCAGCAGCCAAGATTGGAGGGTCCGGCTCGATTCACCCCTCCACTTT.

V is TRBV27 and J is TRBJ2-3; D uncertain. CDR3 size: 13 residues. Germline CDR1 is MNHEY and CDR2 is SMNVEV (reference sequence). Deletions cut 2 bases from V and 4 bases from J, with 7 bases between. CDR3 sequence (DNA): TGTGCCAGCAGTTTAAGCCCCGCAGATACGCAGTATTTT. It codes for CASSLSPADTQYF.